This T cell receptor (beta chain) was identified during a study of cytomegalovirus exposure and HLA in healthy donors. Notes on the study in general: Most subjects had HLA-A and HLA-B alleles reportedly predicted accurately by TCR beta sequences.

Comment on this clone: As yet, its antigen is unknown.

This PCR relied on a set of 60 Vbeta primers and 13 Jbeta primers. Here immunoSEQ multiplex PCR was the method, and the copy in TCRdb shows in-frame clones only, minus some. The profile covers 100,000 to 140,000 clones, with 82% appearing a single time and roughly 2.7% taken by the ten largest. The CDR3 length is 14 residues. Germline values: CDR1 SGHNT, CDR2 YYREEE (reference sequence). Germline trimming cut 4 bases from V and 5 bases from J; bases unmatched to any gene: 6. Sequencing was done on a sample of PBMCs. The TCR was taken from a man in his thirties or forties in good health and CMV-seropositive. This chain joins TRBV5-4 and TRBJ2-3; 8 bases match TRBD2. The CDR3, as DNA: TGTGCCAGCAGCCCGGGACTAGTTGAAGATACGCAGTATTTT. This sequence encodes CASSPGLVEDTQYF.